What follows are 22 T cell receptor beta chains derived from one specimen sequenced in a study of T cell responses to AZD1222 COVID-19 vaccine. This table comes from immunoSEQ multiplex PCR, and its TCRdb copy is limited to in-frame clones, with some not included. The sample shows 210,000 or so clones, roughly 91% of them seen only once. The sample in question was peripheral blood, obtained on day 0 of MenACWY control vaccination. Receptors were obtained from an adult in good health.

J is TRBJ1-1 and V is TRBV7-6; D ambiguous. The germline V gene has CDR1 SGHVS and CDR2 FNYEAQ. Trimming cost V 1 base and J 1 base, with 13 bases left between them. This CDR3 spans 16 amino acids. The chain's CDR3 is CASSLDGITGNTEAFF. CDR3 coding DNA: TGTGCCAGCAGCTTAGATGGGATAACGGGGAACACTGAAGCTTTCTTT.

The V call is TRBV27, the J call TRBJ2-7; D unresolved. The CDR3 is 11 amino acids. Germline CDR1 is MNHEY and CDR2 is SMNVEV (reference sequence). Trimming took 5 bases from V and 4 from J, leaving 6 bases between them. CDR3 sequence reads: CASSSLYEQYF. Here the CDR3 DNA reads TGTGCCAGCAGTAGTTTGTACGAGCAGTACTTC.

The genes are TRBV19 and TRBJ1-1; D unclear. CDR3 length: 14 amino acids. V lost 6 bases and J lost 3, with 14 bases in between. The V gene's germline CDR1 is LNHDA and CDR2 SQIVND (reference sequence). CDR3 protein: CASSSRPKYTEAFF. DNA for the CDR3: TGTGCCAGTAGCAGCCGGCCCAAATACACTGAAGCTTTCTTT.

This clone was seen a single time. The chain carries TRBV2 and TRBJ1-6; D is possibly TRBD1 (5 bases). V lost 6 bases, J lost 9 bases, and 12 bases lay in between. The CDR3 is 13 residues long. Germline CDR1 SNHLY, CDR2 FYNNEI. CDR3 coding DNA: TGTGCCAGCAGCCCGGGGCTGGGTTCACCCCTCCACTTT. This codes for CASSPGLGSPLHF.

The chain couples TRBV18 to TRBJ1-6, with D maybe TRBD1 (5 bases). Trimming took off 1 base at V and 5 bases at J, with 9 bases between the two ends. The CDR3 length is 15 residues. The V gene's germline CDR1 is KGHSH and CDR2 LQKENI. The CDR3 reads CASSPRRGDNSPLHF. In DNA, the CDR3 is TGTGCCAGCTCACCACGGCGGGGGGATAATTCACCCCTCCACTTT. Drawing the rest from reference TRBV18 and TRBJ1-6, the complete variable domain is NAGVMQNPRHLVRRRGQEARLRCSPMKGHSHVYWYRQLPEEGLKFMVYLQKENIIDESGMPKERFSAEFPKEGPSILRIQQVVRGDSAAYFCASSPRRGDNSPLHFGNGTRLTVT.

CDR3 nucleotide sequence: TGTGCCAGCAGCCAAATGGGACAGGGAAATTCACCCCTCCACTTT. It specifies CASSQMGQGNSPLHF. This sequence joins TRBV3-1 (or the pseudogene TRBV3-2) and TRBJ1-6; 9 bases map to TRBD1. Germline CDR1 LGHDT, CDR2 YNNKEL (reference sequence). V shed 2 bases and J 7 bases; nucleotides not matched to a gene: 3. The CDR3 length is 15 residues.

This clone was counted once. The rearrangement links TRBV15 to TRBJ1-2; D not certain. Trimming cost V 0 bases and J 0 bases, with 8 bases left between them. The CDR3 totals 15 residues. The V gene's germline CDR1 is LNHNV and CDR2 YYDKDF (reference sequence). The CDR3 DNA reads as TGTGCCACCAGCAGAGAGGGCCAGCCTAACTATGGCTACACCTTC. This gives the protein CATSREGQPNYGYTF.

This chain joins TRBV6-5 and TRBJ2-7; TRBD2 matches at 8 bases. Trimming removed 2 bases from V and 2 bases from J; junction bases left unmatched: 5. The CDR3 totals 15 residues. Per germline, CDR1 MNHEY and CDR2 SVGAGI. CDR3 DNA: TGTGCCAGCAGTTACGGGGCGGGGGGTACCTACGAGCAGTACTTC. Its protein is CASSYGAGGTYEQYF.

The rearrangement links TRBV20-1 to TRBJ1-1; possibly TRBD1 for D (5 bases). V lost 3 bases, J lost 5 bases, and 13 bases lay in between. Germline V lookup: CDR1 DFQATT, CDR2 SNEGSKA (reference sequence). This CDR3 contains 13 residues. The CDR3 reads CSASTPGRTEAFF. The CDR3 DNA reads TGCAGTGCTAGTACGCCGGGACGGACTGAAGCTTTCTTT.

The chain combines TRBV28 with TRBJ2-2; D gene ambiguous. The germline CDR1 and CDR2 sequences are MDHEN and SYDVKM. The CDR3 is 14 residues long. V shed 3 bases and J shed 5 bases, with 10 bases lying between them. Here the CDR3 reads CASSFNRRTGELFF. The CDR3, as DNA: TGTGCCAGCAGTTTTAACAGACGGACCGGGGAGCTGTTTTTT.

The chain links TRBV28 to TRBJ1-1, with 8 bases that match TRBD1. This CDR3 is 16 amino acids long. Germline CDR1 and CDR2: MDHEN and SYDVKM. Trimming at V came to 4 bases and at J to 0 bases, leaving 7 bases not matched to a gene. The CDR3 here is CASSSQGGIMNTEAFF. The DNA of the CDR3 is TGTGCCAGCAGTTCACAGGGGGGCATTATGAACACTGAAGCTTTCTTT.

This chain joins TRBV19 and TRBJ2-1; D is perhaps TRBD1 (5 bases). Trimming cost V 5 bases and J 3 bases, with 11 bases left between them. Germline-derived CDR1 and CDR2 are LNHDA and SQIVND (reference sequence). The CDR3 contains 14 residues. Here the CDR3 reads CASSPQGYYNEQFF. The CDR3 nucleotides are TGTGCCAGTAGTCCGCAGGGTTACTACAATGAGCAGTTCTTC. The whole variable domain, filled in from reference TRBV19 and TRBJ2-1, reads DGGITQSPKYLFRKEGQNVTLSCEQNLNHDAMYWYRQDPGQGLRLIYYSQIVNDFQKGDIAEGYSVSREKKESFPLTVTSAQKNPTAFYLCASSPQGYYNEQFFGPGTRLTVL.

This chain connects TRBV3-1 (or the pseudogene TRBV3-2) to TRBJ1-2; D call uncertain. Trimming took 0 bases from V and 4 from J, leaving 12 bases between them. Germline V CDR1 and CDR2: LGHDT, YNNKEL (reference sequence). This CDR3 has 15 residues. CDR3 DNA: TGTGCCAGCAGCCAAGAACGGAAAAGCCGCTATGGCTACACCTTC. Translation gives CASSQERKSRYGYTF.

The chain recombines TRBV28 with TRBJ1-2; 9 bases agree with TRBD1. The germline CDR1 and CDR2 sequences are MDHEN and SYDVKM. The V segment lost 6 bases and the J segment 6 bases; nucleotides outside the gene matches: 5. This CDR3 has 13 amino acids. The CDR3 DNA reads TGTGCCAGCAGAAACAGGGGGCGCGATGGCTACACCTTC. Protein product: CASRNRGRDGYTF.

V and J are TRBV19 and TRBJ1-1; 8 positions match TRBD1. CDR1 and CDR2 from the germline V gene are LNHDA and SQIVND (reference sequence). The CDR3 length is 15 residues. J lost 4 bases, V lost 5 bases, and 9 bases had no gene match. The CDR3 DNA sequence: TGTGCCAGTAGTGCAGCAGGGGGCCATGCCACTGAAGCTTTCTTT. Protein: CASSAAGGHATEAFF.

The chain carries TRBV7-2 and TRBJ1-2; D not resolved. The CDR3 sequence is 15 residues long. The V gene lost 6 bases and the J gene lost 7 bases, with 21 bases spanning the gap. Germline-derived CDR1 and CDR2 are SGHTA and FQGNSA. CDR3 in amino acids: CASSPPGVGFGGYTF. The CDR3 nucleotides read TGTGCCAGCAGTCCACCCGGGGTAGGGTTCGGTGGCTACACCTTC. Using reference TRBV7-2 and TRBJ1-2 for the parts outside the CDR3, the full variable domain is GAGVSQSPSNKVTEKGKDVELRCDPISGHTALYWYRQSLGQGLEFLIYFQGNSAPDKSGLPSDRFSAERTGGSVSTLTIQRTQQEDSAVYLCASSPPGVGFGGYTFGSGTRLTVV.

The V and J genes are TRBV28 and TRBJ2-1, with D perhaps given as TRBD1 or TRBD2 (5 bases each). Trimming removed 3 bases at V and 11 bases at J, with 8 bases between. The germline CDR1 and CDR2 sequences are MDHEN and SYDVKM. The CDR3 contains 11 residues. The CDR3 reads CASSFRDQQFF. The DNA for the CDR3 is TGTGCCAGCAGTTTCCGGGACCAGCAGTTCTTC.

The chain has TRBV5-5 and TRBJ2-7; possible D gene TRBD1, 5 bases. The CDR3 has 15 residues. CDR1 SGHKS and CDR2 YYEKEE come from the germline V gene (reference sequence). The ends were cut back, 6 bases at V and 5 bases at J, with 21 bases in the middle. This CDR3 is CASIARVERQNEQYF. The CDR3 DNA follows: TGTGCCAGCATCGCCAGAGTGGAACGACAGAACGAGCAGTACTTC. Full variable domain (missing parts from reference TRBV5-5 and TRBJ2-7): DAGVTQSPTHLIKTRGQQVTLRCSPISGHKSVSWYQQVLGQGPQFIFQYYEKEERGRGNFPDRFSARQFPNYSSELNVNALLLGDSALYLCASIARVERQNEQYFGPGTRLTVT.

The chain uses TRBV19 and TRBJ2-5, with 7 bases identical to TRBD2. The CDR3 totals 13 residues. V dropped 6 bases and J dropped 4; count of bases not matched to a gene: 5. Germline CDR1 reads LNHDA; CDR2 reads SQIVND (reference sequence). The CDR3 reads CASRGTTVETQYF. The CDR3 DNA sequence: TGTGCCAGTAGAGGGACTACGGTAGAGACCCAGTACTTC.

The genes are TRBV5-1 and TRBJ1-3; 7 nucleotides line up with TRBD1. Germline V CDR1 and CDR2: SGHRS, YFSETQ. With 4 bases clipped from V and 4 bases from J, the junction kept 5 bases outside the gene matches. The CDR3 consists of 14 residues. Here the CDR3 reads CASSPGTAGNTIYF. The CDR3 DNA is TGCGCCAGCAGCCCTGGGACAGCCGGAAACACCATATATTTT.

The genes are TRBV6-5 and TRBJ2-3; D unresolved. The CDR3 has 15 residues. Trimming shortened V by 2 bases and J by 4 bases, and 13 bases separated the two germline ends. Germline lookup yields CDR1 MNHEY and CDR2 SVGAGI. The DNA for the CDR3 is TGTGCCAGCAGTTACACCGGGTCCCTGGCAGATACGCAGTATTTT. It encodes CASSYTGSLADTQYF.

The CDR3 DNA sequence: TGTGCCAGCAGCTTGGAGGGGGCTGCGGCCCACGAGCAGTACTTC. Translating it yields CASSLEGAAAHEQYF. The chain joins TRBV5-5 to TRBJ2-7; TRBD1 agrees at 7 bases. Per germline, CDR1 SGHKS and CDR2 YYEKEE (reference sequence). V lost 0 bases and J lost 5; bases outside the gene matches: 8. CDR3 length: 15 residues.